The T cell receptor (beta chain) under discussion was sequenced for a study of blood T cell repertoires in COVID-19. Study as a whole: Spain, Italy and the United States supplied samples that represented acute and convalescent COVID-19. Nucleic acid was either cDNA or gDNA, and it came from T cells, B-cell-depleted T cells, or PBMCs.

Germline-derived CDR1 and CDR2 are SGHRS and YFSETQ. CDR3 length: 15 residues. V trimming: 3 bases; J trimming: 7 bases; junction bases outside the gene matches: 5. In the authors' methods: From reference gene primer amplification, estimates of nucleated cell counts were derived. The assay was immunoSEQ multiplex PCR, and TCRdb's table has in-frame clones only and misses some. That table is the source of V, J and clone size, and D and trimming were worked out from the DNA. This repertoire shows roughly 670,000 clones, approximately 90% found once; its top ten account for around 0.3%. The rearrangement joins TRBV5-1 to TRBJ2-1; 12 bases match TRBD2. The material sequenced was peripheral blood. The origin of this receptor is a woman younger than 30 with acute or convalescent COVID-19. The CDR3 region has the DNA TGCGCCAGCAGCTCCCTAGCGGGGGGGCCTAATGAGCAGTTCTTC. This gives the protein CASSSLAGGPNEQFF.